What follows describes a single TCR beta chain. Other DNA sequences in this specimen translate into the identical CDR3. The data were taken from a study of blood T cell repertoires in COVID-19. Overall study context: The United States, Italy and Spain supplied acute and convalescent COVID-19 samples. Sources were T cells, B-cell-depleted T cells, or PBMCs; the material itself was cDNA or gDNA.

In the study's own analysis: Amplification of reference gene primers was used by the study to estimate nucleated cell counts. Generated by immunoSEQ multiplex PCR, the TCRdb table keeps only in-frame clones and is missing some. The DNA gave D and trimming, while V, J and clone size come from that table. The table includes 40,000 to 50,000 clones, around nine tenths detected once. CDR3 length: 15 amino acids. V was trimmed by 4 bases and J by 1 base, leaving 8 bases between them. The V gene's germline CDR1 is MNHEY and CDR2 SVGEGT. The gene calls are TRBV6-2 or TRBV6-3 and TRBJ2-6, with D hard to call. The sequenced sample was peripheral blood. The sequence came from a man aged 50-60 years with active COVID-19. CDR3 sequence: CASSSPGSGANVLTF. DNA of the CDR3: TGTGCCAGCAGTTCTCCCGGGTCTGGGGCCAACGTCCTGACTTTC.